The entry below describes one T cell receptor beta chain. Its antigen is still unknown. The data are from a study of cytomegalovirus exposure and HLA in healthy donors. PCR amplification relied on 60 Vbeta primers (plus 13 Jbeta primers). Clones were read by immunoSEQ multiplex PCR, and TCRdb kept only the in-frame ones, dropping some. Of 100,000 to 120,000 clones listed, 70% to 80% are singletons. General study findings and limits: Reportedly, cytomegalovirus status was diagnosed with high sensitivity and specificity.

J lost 5 bases, V lost 4 bases, and 3 bases had no gene match. This CDR3 has 14 residues. Germline V gene lookup returns CDR1 SGHRS and CDR2 YFSETQ. This sequence joins TRBV5-1 and TRBJ1-5, with TRBD1 identical over 10 bases. This receptor was identified in a man aged 25 to 40 in good health and CMV-seronegative. The sample comprised PBMCs. In nucleotides, the CDR3 is TGCGCCAGCAGCGAAGGGACAGGGGATCAGCCCCAGCATTTT. It codes for CASSEGTGDQPQHF.